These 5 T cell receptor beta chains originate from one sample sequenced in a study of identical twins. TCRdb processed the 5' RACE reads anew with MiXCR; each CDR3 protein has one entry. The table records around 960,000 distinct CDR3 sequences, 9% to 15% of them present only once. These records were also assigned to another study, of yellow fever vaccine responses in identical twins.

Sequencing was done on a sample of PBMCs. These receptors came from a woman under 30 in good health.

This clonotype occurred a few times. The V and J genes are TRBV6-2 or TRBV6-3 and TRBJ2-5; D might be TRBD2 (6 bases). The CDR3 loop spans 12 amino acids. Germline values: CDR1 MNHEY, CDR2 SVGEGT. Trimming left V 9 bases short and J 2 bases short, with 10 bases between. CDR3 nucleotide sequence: TGTGCCAGTTTTGCGGGGCAAGAGACCCAGTACTTC. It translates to CASFAGQETQYF.

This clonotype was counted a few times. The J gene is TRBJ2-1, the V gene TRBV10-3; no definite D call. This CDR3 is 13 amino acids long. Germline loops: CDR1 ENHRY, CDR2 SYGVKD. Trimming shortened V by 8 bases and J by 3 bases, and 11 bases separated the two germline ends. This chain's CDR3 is CAIGQENYNEQFF. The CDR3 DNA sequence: TGTGCCATCGGGCAGGAAAACTACAATGAGCAGTTCTTC.

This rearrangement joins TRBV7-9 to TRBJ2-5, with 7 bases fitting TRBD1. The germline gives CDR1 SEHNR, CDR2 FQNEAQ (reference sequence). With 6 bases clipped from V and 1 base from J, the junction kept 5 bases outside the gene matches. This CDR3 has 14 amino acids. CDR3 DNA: TGTGCCAGCAGACTGCCAGGGGGCCAAGAGACCCAGTACTTC. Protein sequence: CASRLPGGQETQYF.

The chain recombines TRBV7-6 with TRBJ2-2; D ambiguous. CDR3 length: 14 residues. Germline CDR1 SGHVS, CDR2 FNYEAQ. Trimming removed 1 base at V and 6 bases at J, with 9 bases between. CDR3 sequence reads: CASSLVSGPGELFF. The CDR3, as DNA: TGTGCCAGCAGCTTAGTTTCCGGACCCGGGGAGCTGTTTTTT.

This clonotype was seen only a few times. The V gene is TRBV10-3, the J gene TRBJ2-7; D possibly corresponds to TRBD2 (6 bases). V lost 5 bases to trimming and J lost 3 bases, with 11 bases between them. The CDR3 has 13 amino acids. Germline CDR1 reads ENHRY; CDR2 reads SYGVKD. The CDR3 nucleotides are TGTGCCATCAGTCCCGGGACTGACTACGAGCAGTACTTC. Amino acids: CAISPGTDYEQYF.